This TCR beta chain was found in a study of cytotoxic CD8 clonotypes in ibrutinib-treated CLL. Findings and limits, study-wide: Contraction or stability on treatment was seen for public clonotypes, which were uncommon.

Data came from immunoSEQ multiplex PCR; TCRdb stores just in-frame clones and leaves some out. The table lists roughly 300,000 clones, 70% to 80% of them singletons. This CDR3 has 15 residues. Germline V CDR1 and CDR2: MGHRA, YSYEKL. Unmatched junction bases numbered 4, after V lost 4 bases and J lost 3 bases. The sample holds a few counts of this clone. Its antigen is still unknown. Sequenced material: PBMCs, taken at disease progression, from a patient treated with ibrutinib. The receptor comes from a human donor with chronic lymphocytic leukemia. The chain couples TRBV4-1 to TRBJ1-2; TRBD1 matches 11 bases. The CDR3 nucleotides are TGCGCCAGCAGCCTTAGGGACAGGGGGGACTATGGCTACACCTTC. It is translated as CASSLRDRGDYGYTF.